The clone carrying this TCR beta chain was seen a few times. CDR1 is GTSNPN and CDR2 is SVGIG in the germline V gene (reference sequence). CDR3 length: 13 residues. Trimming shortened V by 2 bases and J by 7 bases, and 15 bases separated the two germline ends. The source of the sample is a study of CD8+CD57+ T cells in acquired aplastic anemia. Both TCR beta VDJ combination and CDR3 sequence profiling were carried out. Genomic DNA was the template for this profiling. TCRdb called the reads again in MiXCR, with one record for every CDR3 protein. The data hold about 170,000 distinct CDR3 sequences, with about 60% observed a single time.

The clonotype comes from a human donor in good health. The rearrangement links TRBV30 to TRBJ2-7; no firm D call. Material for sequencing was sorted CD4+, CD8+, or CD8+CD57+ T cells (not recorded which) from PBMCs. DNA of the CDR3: TGTGCCTGGAGTCTTGGACCGGAAGGGGAGCAGTACTTC. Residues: CAWSLGPEGEQYF.